Listed here is a single T cell receptor beta chain. What antigen it recognizes has not been identified. No quality values exist for individual bases; no much larger clone is one base distant. TCRbeta CDR3 regions were amplified from genomic DNA by means of the immunoSEQ Assay, a bias-controlled multiplex PCR. In the original analysis: Within the assay, amplification of reference gene primers was used to estimate how many nucleated cells each sample contained. To quantify the absolute abundance of each unique TCRbeta CDR3 rearrangement, sequence reads were collapsed and filtered. For each sample, productive Simpson clonality was calculated as the square root of Simpson's diversity index over productive rearrangements. TCRdb limited this immuneACCESS table to in-frame rearrangements with V and J called. A share of clones is missing; checked studies link under half to unresolved V genes, and the rest is unexplained. V, J and clone size were drawn from that table, and D and trimming were deduced from the DNA. Here the sample has under 300,000 clones; roughly three quarters occur a single time. The ten largest make up approximately 4% of the sample.

The data were taken from a study of blood T cell repertoires in COVID-19 (TCRdb year 2020). A note on the overall study: The collaborator samples originated in the United States, Italy and Spain and spanned the acute and convalescent phases of COVID-19. Deeply sampled blood TCRbeta repertoires from subjects exposed to, actively infected with, or recovered from COVID-19 were included in the dataset. The prospective study material was composed of cDNA or gDNA derived from T cells, B-cell-depleted T cells, or PBMCs. Where HLA class I and class II types were available, the types were taken from metadata supplied by the sample provider, not from assay-based typing. Sample metadata almost always included a de-identified subject ID, COVID-19 status, age in years and sex. A freely available public database, intended as a resource for researchers studying the immune response to SARS-CoV-2, is where the repertoires were released. The samples were drawn from two sources: the first 160 participants of the ongoing ImmuneRACE study, and 950 to 1,500 subjects contributed by 6 global collaborators.

Overall study results and their limits: Clinical and demographic metadata were provided uncurated, with the amount varying by source and participant.

The germline ends are 12 bases apart after V is trimmed by 0 bases and J by 4 bases. Spanning cysteine to phenylalanine, the CDR3 consists of 15 amino acids. Only the CDR3 part of the read is kept: 45 bases, read in frame from the first base. Taken from the germline V gene, the CDR1 and CDR2 loops are MNHNS and SASEGT. The collaborating institutions used their own protocols to collect whole blood in K2EDTA tubes. Collaborator samples were shipped for TCRbeta analysis as frozen whole blood, isolated PBMCs, or DNA extracted from either sample type. Input material: peripheral blood. Recombination connected TRBV6-1 to TRBJ2-5; the D gene is not confidently resolved. This TCR was sampled from a woman in her forties with active or convalescent COVID-19. The CDR3 here reads CASSEARLSRETQYF. The nucleotides are TGTGCCAGCAGTGAAGCGCGACTGAGTCGAGAGACCCAGTACTTC.